This T cell receptor beta chain derives from a study of neurological immune-mediated disorders. Trimming removed 0 bases from V and 0 bases from J, with 15 bases in between. The V gene's germline CDR1 is LNHNV and CDR2 YYDKDF (reference sequence). This CDR3 spans 18 amino acids. Time point specified: longitudinal time-point 2. The unsorted libraries were generated from a total of 2 million PBMCs, which had been stored in RNAlater at -80 C. As for the cDNA, it was generated by 5'RACE with 10-nucleotide random UMIs. From the 5' RACE reads, TCRdb called clonotypes with MiXCR, one entry per CDR3 protein. The sample records some 50,000 distinct CDR3 sequences, around 14% being singletons. At least ten counts were recorded for this clonotype. Its antigen is not identified. Findings of the study overall: Multiple sclerosis was found to have the least TCR clonal expansion, below healthy controls, and HTLV-1-associated myelopathy the most. TCR-beta repertoires seemed private in all groups, with no expanded CDR3 amino acid sequences shared.

The TCR sequence derives from a male donor with HTLV-1-associated myelopathy (HAM/TSP). The gene calls are TRBV15 and TRBJ1-5; tentatively, D is TRBD1 (5 bases). The sample comprised PBMCs. The CDR3: CATSRDSNTGDSNQPQHF. As DNA, the CDR3 is TGTGCCACCAGCAGAGATTCAAATACGGGGGATAGCAATCAGCCCCAGCATTTT. Full variable domain (missing parts from reference TRBV15 and TRBJ1-5): DAMVIQNPRYQVTQFGKPVTLSCSQTLNHNVMYWYQQKSSQAPKLLFHYYDKDFNNEADTPDNFQSRRPNTSFCFLDIRSPGLGDTAMYLCATSRDSNTGDSNQPQHFGDGTRLSIL.